A selection of T cell receptor beta chains follows, all from one sample in a study of OX40 agonist ivuxolimab in advanced cancers. Clones were read by immunoSEQ multiplex PCR, and TCRdb kept only the in-frame ones, dropping some. The table records fewer than 20,000 clones, roughly 74% of them present only once. This sample comprised CD4+ or CD8+ T cells sorted from blood, obtained in a trial of the OX40 agonist ivuxolimab. The receptors shown here come from an adult with an advanced solid tumor such as melanoma, head and neck, liver or kidney cancer. CDR3s include the opening cysteine and the closing phenylalanine or tryptophan. Each record gives: CDR3 DNA, CDR3 protein, D gene, J gene, clone size, V gene. D genes are given only for firm matches. Not every row has a clone size; where given, it reads once, few, many or a size class.

cdr3_nt: TGTGCCGGTGAGGGGACGGATTACATGAACACTGAAGCTTTCTTT
cdr3_aa: CAGEGTDYMNTEAFF
d_call: .
j_call: TRBJ1-1
clone_size: .
v_call: TRBV5-5

cdr3_nt: TGTGCCAGCAGTTATAGGGTGGAAGGGGCCAACGTCCTGACTTTC
cdr3_aa: CASSYRVEGANVLTF
d_call: .
j_call: TRBJ2-6
clone_size: .
v_call: TRBV6-5

cdr3_nt: TGTGCCAGCAGCTCCATAACTAGCGGGGGTGTGTACGAGCAGTACTTC
cdr3_aa: CASSSITSGGVYEQYF
d_call: TRBD2
j_call: TRBJ2-7
clone_size: .
v_call: TRBV7-6

cdr3_nt: TGCAGCGTTGAGGTCAACTATGGCTACACCTTC
cdr3_aa: CSVEVNYGYTF
d_call: .
j_call: TRBJ1-2
clone_size: .
v_call: TRBV29-1

cdr3_nt: TGTGCCAGCAGCCCTAGCGGGAGGAAGGCGGGTGAGCAGTACTTC
cdr3_aa: CASSPSGRKAGEQYF
d_call: TRBD2
j_call: TRBJ2-5
clone_size: .
v_call: TRBV14

cdr3_nt: TGTGCCAGCAGCTTACTTTCGTTGGACCTCTCTGGCTACACCTTC
cdr3_aa: CASSLLSLDLSGYTF
d_call: .
j_call: TRBJ1-2
clone_size: .
v_call: TRBV7-9

cdr3_nt: TGTGCCAGCAGCTTAACTAGCGGGAGGGGGAACATTCAGTACTTC
cdr3_aa: CASSLTSGRGNIQYF
d_call: TRBD2
j_call: TRBJ2-4
clone_size: .
v_call: TRBV7-9

cdr3_nt: TGTGCCAGTAGTATAGATACTAGCGGGGCGAATGAGCAGTTCTTC
cdr3_aa: CASSIDTSGANEQFF
d_call: TRBD2
j_call: TRBJ2-1
clone_size: few
v_call: TRBV19

cdr3_nt: TGTGCCAGCAGTGAAAAACAACCGTGGGCCAGCGCTGGAAACACCATATATTTT
cdr3_aa: CASSEKQPWASAGNTIYF
d_call: .
j_call: TRBJ1-3
clone_size: .
v_call: TRBV6-1

cdr3_nt: TGTGCCAGCAGTCGGGACAGGAGGAACACTGAAGCTTTCTTT
cdr3_aa: CASSRDRRNTEAFF
d_call: TRBD1
j_call: TRBJ1-1
clone_size: once
v_call: TRBV6-1

cdr3_nt: TGTGCCAGCAGCTTGGGCCGGGGAACAGATACGCAGTATTTT
cdr3_aa: CASSLGRGTDTQYF
d_call: .
j_call: TRBJ2-3
clone_size: .
v_call: TRBV5-6

cdr3_nt: TGTGCCAGTAGCGCCACCGGACAGGGAGGCGGCTACACCTTC
cdr3_aa: CASSATGQGGGYTF
d_call: TRBD1
j_call: TRBJ1-2
clone_size: .
v_call: TRBV19

cdr3_nt: TGTGCCAGCAGTGAACTACAGCAGCCCCAGCATTTT
cdr3_aa: CASSELQQPQHF
d_call: .
j_call: TRBJ1-5
clone_size: .
v_call: TRBV6-1

cdr3_nt: TGTGCCAGCAGCTTAAACGCCGGCATAAACTACGAGCAGTACTTC
cdr3_aa: CASSLNAGINYEQYF
d_call: .
j_call: TRBJ2-7
clone_size: .
v_call: TRBV7-9

cdr3_nt: TGTGCCACCTCCTTCCCAGGACGCACAGATACGCAGTATTTT
cdr3_aa: CATSFPGRTDTQYF
d_call: .
j_call: TRBJ2-3
clone_size: once
v_call: TRBV15

cdr3_nt: TGTGCCAGCAGCCCTAGTACCGATAATTCACCCCTCCACTTT
cdr3_aa: CASSPSTDNSPLHF
d_call: .
j_call: TRBJ1-6
clone_size: .
v_call: TRBV7-9

cdr3_nt: TGTGCCAGCAGCTTAGAGACAGGGGGCACGCTCTCTGGCTACACCTTC
cdr3_aa: CASSLETGGTLSGYTF
d_call: TRBD1
j_call: TRBJ1-2
clone_size: .
v_call: TRBV7-2

cdr3_nt: TGCGCCAGCAGCCTAGAGCCTTCAGGAAACACCATATATTTT
cdr3_aa: CASSLEPSGNTIYF
d_call: .
j_call: TRBJ1-3
clone_size: .
v_call: TRBV4-1

cdr3_nt: TGCACCAGCAGCCAAGATCATCGCGGAAAAGCTAACTATGGCTACACCTTC
cdr3_aa: CTSSQDHRGKANYGYTF
d_call: .
j_call: TRBJ1-2
clone_size: few
v_call: TRBV1

cdr3_nt: TGTGCCAGCAGCCGAAGTGGGACTAGCGGGAGCAATGAGCAGTTCTTC
cdr3_aa: CASSRSGTSGSNEQFF
d_call: TRBD2
j_call: TRBJ2-1
clone_size: .
v_call: TRBV7-6

cdr3_nt: TGTGCCAGCAGCTTAGCGTTGGGGGTGAACACTGAAGCTTTCTTT
cdr3_aa: CASSLALGVNTEAFF
d_call: .
j_call: TRBJ1-1
clone_size: .
v_call: TRBV7-2

cdr3_nt: TGTGCCAGCAGCTTAGTTGGGGACAGACACACTGAAGCTTTCTTT
cdr3_aa: CASSLVGDRHTEAFF
d_call: TRBD1
j_call: TRBJ1-1
clone_size: .
v_call: TRBV7-2

cdr3_nt: TGTGCCAGCAGCTTAGAACCAGGTCAGCCCCAGCATTTT
cdr3_aa: CASSLEPGQPQHF
d_call: .
j_call: TRBJ1-5
clone_size: few
v_call: TRBV11-2

cdr3_nt: TGTGCCAGCAGCTTGTACGCGGGGAGGGGGAATCAGCCCCAGCATTTT
cdr3_aa: CASSLYAGRGNQPQHF
d_call: .
j_call: TRBJ1-5
clone_size: once
v_call: TRBV5-6